The rows below give T cell receptor beta chains drawn from one sample of a study of cytomegalovirus exposure and HLA in healthy donors. TCRdb's table, derived via immunoSEQ multiplex PCR, lists solely in-frame clones and lacks some. The sample data list 150,000 to 250,000 clones. Sequencing input: PBMCs. The source is a boy between 5 and 17 years old in good health and CMV-seronegative. The CDR3 runs from the conserved cysteine through the conserved F or W. D genes are given only for firm matches.

j_gene: TRBJ1-3; v_gene: TRBV5-6; d_gene: NA; CDR3aa: CASSLGSDQGGNTIYF; CDR3nt: TGTGCCAGCAGCTTGGGCTCAGATCAGGGGGGAAACACCATATATTTT
j_gene: TRBJ1-3; v_gene: TRBV6-1; d_gene: NA; CDR3aa: CASSHDTGPGNTIYF; CDR3nt: TGTGCCAGCAGCCACGATACAGGTCCCGGAAACACCATATATTTT
j_gene: TRBJ2-3; v_gene: TRBV4-2; d_gene: TRBD2; CDR3aa: CASSQDMVAGETDTQYF; CDR3nt: TGTGCCAGCAGCCAAGATATGGTAGCGGGGGAAACAGATACGCAGTATTTT
j_gene: TRBJ1-4; v_gene: TRBV7-9; d_gene: NA; CDR3aa: CASSLGGGGGEKLFF; CDR3nt: TGTGCCAGCAGCTTAGGGGGCGGGGGGGGTGAAAAACTGTTTTTT
j_gene: TRBJ2-1; v_gene: TRBV6-6; d_gene: TRBD1; CDR3aa: CASSYSNRGPYNEQFF; CDR3nt: TGTGCCAGCAGTTACTCGAACAGGGGCCCCTACAATGAGCAGTTCTTC
j_gene: TRBJ2-3; v_gene: TRBV10-3; d_gene: NA; CDR3aa: CAISRQDPSTDTQYF; CDR3nt: TGTGCCATCAGCAGACAGGACCCTAGCACAGATACGCAGTATTTT
j_gene: TRBJ2-1; v_gene: TRBV27; d_gene: TRBD2; CDR3aa: CASSLSGTSGGKNEQFF; CDR3nt: TGTGCCAGCAGTTTATCAGGGACTAGCGGGGGGAAAAATGAGCAGTTCTTC
j_gene: TRBJ2-5; v_gene: TRBV14; d_gene: NA; CDR3aa: CASSPQGYETQYF; CDR3nt: TGTGCCAGCAGCCCGCAGGGGTACGAGACCCAGTACTTC
j_gene: TRBJ2-2; v_gene: TRBV6-1; d_gene: TRBD1; CDR3aa: CASSEALGDRGGTGELFF; CDR3nt: TGTGCCAGCAGTGAAGCGCTGGGTGACAGGGGGGGGACCGGGGAGCTGTTTTTT
j_gene: TRBJ2-7; v_gene: TRBV6-5; d_gene: NA; CDR3aa: CASSYGGTREQYF; CDR3nt: TGTGCCAGCAGTTACGGGGGCACACGAGAGCAGTACTTC
j_gene: TRBJ1-2; v_gene: TRBV5-1; d_gene: NA; CDR3aa: CAGSLRTSSQGGYTF; CDR3nt: TGCGCCGGCAGCTTGCGGACATCCTCCCAGGGCGGCTACACCTTC
j_gene: TRBJ2-3; v_gene: TRBV19; d_gene: NA; CDR3aa: CASSPRAYTDTQYF; CDR3nt: TGTGCCAGTAGTCCGCGGGCCTACACAGATACGCAGTATTTT
j_gene: TRBJ2-4; v_gene: TRBV28; d_gene: NA; CDR3aa: CASSLSHRAMGKNIQYF; CDR3nt: TGTGCCAGCAGTTTATCCCACAGGGCTATGGGCAAAAACATTCAGTACTTC
j_gene: TRBJ1-5; v_gene: TRBV4-1; d_gene: TRBD1; CDR3aa: CASSQEGQGHQPQHF; CDR3nt: TGCGCCAGCAGCCAAGAGGGACAGGGACATCAGCCCCAGCATTTT
j_gene: TRBJ1-2; v_gene: TRBV19; d_gene: NA; CDR3aa: CASSMQSGTYGYTF; CDR3nt: TGTGCCAGTAGTATGCAGTCAGGAACCTATGGCTACACCTTC
j_gene: TRBJ1-2; v_gene: TRBV6-5; d_gene: TRBD1; CDR3aa: CASRPGQGYGYTF; CDR3nt: TGTGCCAGCAGACCGGGACAGGGATATGGCTACACCTTC
j_gene: TRBJ2-1; v_gene: TRBV5-1; d_gene: TRBD2; CDR3aa: CASRRLAVRDEQFF; CDR3nt: TGCGCCAGCAGGCGACTAGCGGTGAGGGATGAGCAGTTCTTC
j_gene: TRBJ1-1; v_gene: TRBV11-2; d_gene: NA; CDR3aa: CATRLGGLNTEAFF; CDR3nt: TGTGCCACAAGACTGGGGGGATTGAACACTGAAGCTTTCTTT